This TCR beta chain was found in a study of human T cells and chemical hapten exposure. General study points: Against controls, expanded TCRs gave rise to significantly more large CDR3 similarity clusters. After DPC sensitization, TCRs above 1 in 1000 frequency showed no change.

TCRdb processed the RACE reads anew with MiXCR; each CDR3 protein has one entry. The top ten clones hold 1.5% to 2% of a sample with more than 80,000 distinct CDR3 sequences, about 12% of them seen once. Sample time point: pre-sensitization, week 0. As for treatment: therapeutic diphenylcyclopropenone sensitization with weekly scalp DPC. The donor pool consisted of alopecia patients aged 18 to 70 years, considered suitable for DPC. Comments on this clonotype: The antigen remains unidentified.

J lost 5 bases, V lost 8 bases, and 8 bases had no gene match. Germline assignment: CDR1 MDHEN and CDR2 SYDVKM. The CDR3 extends over 14 amino acids. Sample: whole blood, taken in connection with sensitization to the hapten diphenylcyclopropenone (DPC). The sequence came from a woman in her 50s with alopecia areata. Some clones in this sample may be carry-over from other donors' samples. V and J are TRBV28 and TRBJ2-2, with 7 bases identical to TRBD1. The CDR3 protein is CASLPMTGTGELFF. CDR3 DNA sequence: TGTGCCAGCCTACCAATGACAGGGACCGGGGAGCTGTTTTTT.